This is a list of T cell receptor beta chains from one sample in a study of blood T cell repertoires in COVID-19. The table came from immunoSEQ multiplex PCR; TCRdb's copy has only in-frame clones and leaves some out. The table has a few hundred thousand clones, about 79% seen once; the top ten hold over 1.2%. The material sequenced was peripheral blood. The origin of the receptors is a middle-aged woman who had recovered from COVID-19. Both conserved end residues are part of each CDR3. The D gene is left open where the match is weak. Clone size, where shown, is once, few, many, or a class for clones that have expanded.

CDR3 | DNA | D | J | V | size
CASSLAGRGAGDTQYF | TGCGCCAGCAGCTTGGCCGGACGGGGGGCCGGAGATACGCAGTATTTT | NA | TRBJ2-3 | TRBV5-1 | NA
CASWRTGYDTEAFF | TGTGCCAGTTGGCGGACAGGGTATGACACTGAAGCTTTCTTT | TRBD1 | TRBJ1-1 | TRBV19 | few
CASSPAQGLEEKLFF | TGTGCCAGCTCACCGGCTCAGGGGTTAGAAGAAAAACTGTTTTTT | NA | TRBJ1-4 | TRBV18 | once
CASSMTSGGTDTQYF | TGTGCCAGTAGTATGACTAGCGGGGGCACAGATACGCAGTATTTT | TRBD2 | TRBJ2-3 | TRBV19 | few
CASSPVGAKETQYF | TGTGCCAGCTCACCCGTGGGGGCCAAAGAGACCCAGTACTTC | NA | TRBJ2-5 | TRBV18 | few
CASSFFRIQGHEAFF | TGTGCCAGCAGCTTTTTCCGCATACAGGGCCATGAAGCTTTCTTT | NA | TRBJ1-1 | TRBV7-2 | once
CASSFGTGDNYYEQYF | TGTGCCAGTAGTTTTGGGACGGGAGATAATTACTACGAGCAGTACTTC | NA | TRBJ2-7 | TRBV19 | NA
CATSDLRRPTGGNTEAFF | TGTGCCACCAGTGATTTGCGCCGCCCGACAGGGGGCAACACTGAAGCTTTCTTT | TRBD1 | TRBJ1-1 | TRBV24-1 | NA
CASSLSGDRGYGYTF | TGTGCCAGCAGTTTAAGCGGGGACAGGGGCTATGGCTACACCTTC | TRBD1 | TRBJ1-2 | TRBV27 | NA
CASSFSGQHYGYTF | TGTGCCAGCAGTTTTTCGGGACAACACTATGGCTACACCTTC | NA | TRBJ1-2 | TRBV6-1 | NA
CASSSEGVRETQYF | TGTGCCAGCAGCTCAGAGGGGGTACGGGAGACCCAGTACTTC | NA | TRBJ2-5 | TRBV7-8 | NA
CASSRGFSYNEQFF | TGTGCCAGCAGTAGAGGATTCTCCTACAATGAGCAGTTCTTC | NA | TRBJ2-1 | TRBV6-5 | NA
CASSPHHRDTEAFF | TGTGCCAGCTCACCACACCACAGGGACACTGAAGCTTTCTTT | NA | TRBJ1-1 | TRBV18 | NA
CASSHAPGQESFYGYTF | TGCGCCAGCAGCCATGCTCCGGGACAGGAATCTTTCTATGGCTACACCTTC | TRBD1 | TRBJ1-2 | TRBV4-3 | NA
CASSQDGWRSLEEAFF | TGTGCCAGCAGCCAAGACGGTTGGAGGTCGCTTGAGGAAGCTTTCTTT | NA | TRBJ1-1 | TRBV3-1/TRBV3-2 | once